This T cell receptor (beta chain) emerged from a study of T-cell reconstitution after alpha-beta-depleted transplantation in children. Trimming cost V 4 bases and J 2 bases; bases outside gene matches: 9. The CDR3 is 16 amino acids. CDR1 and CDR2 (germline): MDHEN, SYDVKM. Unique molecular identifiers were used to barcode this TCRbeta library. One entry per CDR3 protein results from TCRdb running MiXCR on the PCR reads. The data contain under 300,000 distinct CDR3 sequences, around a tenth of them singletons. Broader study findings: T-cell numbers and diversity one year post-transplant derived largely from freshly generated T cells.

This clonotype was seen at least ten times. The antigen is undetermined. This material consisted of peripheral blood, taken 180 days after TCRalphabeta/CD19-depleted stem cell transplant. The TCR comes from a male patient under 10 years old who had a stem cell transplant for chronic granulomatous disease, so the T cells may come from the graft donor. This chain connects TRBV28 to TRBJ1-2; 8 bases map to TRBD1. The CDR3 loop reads CASSSYRHRGNYGYTF. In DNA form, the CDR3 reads TGTGCCAGCAGTTCCTACAGGCACAGGGGGAACTATGGCTACACCTTC.